What follows are 21 T cell receptor beta chains derived from one specimen sequenced in a study of CD8 T cells in Susac syndrome. Random hexamers served to reverse transcribe roughly 0.5 to 1 ug RNA. TCRdb re-derived calls from the immunoSEQ multiplex PCR reads in MiXCR, one entry per CDR3 protein. The repertoire holds 150,000 or so distinct CDR3 sequences, with roughly 95% as singletons. Sequencing input: CD8+ T cells from PBMCs. These receptors all stem from a human donor with multiple sclerosis.

The count of this clonotype is one. This chain joins TRBV7-9 and TRBJ1-1, with no clear D. V dropped 5 bases and J dropped 2 bases, with 9 bases sitting between them. Germline V gene lookup returns CDR1 SEHNR and CDR2 FQNEAQ (reference sequence). CDR3 length equals 13 residues. CDR3 region: CASSPVDNTEAFF. The CDR3 nucleotides read TGTGCCAGCAGCCCGGTGGACAACACTGAAGCTTTCTTT.

This clonotype was observed a single time. J is TRBJ2-1 and V is TRBV15, with D possibly matching TRBD1 (6 bases). The CDR3 covers 13 residues. Deletions cut 4 bases from V and 8 bases from J, with 12 bases between. CDR1 LNHNV and CDR2 YYDKDF come from the germline V gene (reference sequence). CDR3 protein: CATSTDPGDEQFF. The CDR3 DNA follows: TGTGCCACCAGCACGGACCCAGGGGATGAGCAGTTCTTC.

The chain recombines TRBV7-9 with TRBJ2-7; a possible D gene is TRBD1 (6 bases). The CDR3 spans 14 residues. Looked up from germline, CDR1 is SEHNR and CDR2 is FQNEAQ (reference sequence). Trimming shortened V by 3 bases and J by 3 bases, and 12 bases separated the two germline ends. CDR3 sequence reads: CASSFQQGLYEQYF. In DNA form, the CDR3 reads TGTGCCAGCAGCTTTCAACAGGGCCTCTACGAGCAGTACTTC.

This chain's CDR3 is CASSPEVGQVGETQYF. The CDR3 nucleotides read TGTGCCAGCAGCCCCGAAGTCGGTCAAGTGGGGGAGACCCAGTACTTC. V and J are TRBV4-2 and TRBJ2-5; D unclear. The length of the CDR3 is 16 residues. V lost 4 bases to trimming and J lost 5 bases, with 20 bases between them. Germline CDR1 LGHNA, CDR2 YNFKEQ.

CDR3 amino acids: CATRRGGSSTDTQYF. The CDR3 region has the DNA TGTGCCACCAGGAGGGGCGGATCTAGCACAGATACGCAGTATTTT. The chain is built from TRBV15 and TRBJ2-3; either TRBD1 or TRBD2 may fit D (5 bases each). V was clipped by 6 bases and J by 0 bases, with 13 bases between them. Per germline, CDR1 LNHNV and CDR2 YYDKDF (reference sequence). The CDR3 has 15 amino acids.

This rearrangement joins TRBV12-3 or TRBV12-4 to TRBJ2-5, with TRBD2 matching 7 bases. This CDR3 is 14 amino acids long. V trimming: 5 bases; J trimming: 5 bases; junction bases outside the gene matches: 8. This CDR3 is CASSTRGDGETQYF. CDR3 bases: TGTGCCAGCAGTACCCGGGGGGACGGGGAGACCCAGTACTTC.

CDR3 amino acids: CASSEGAGGSYEQYF. The CDR3 DNA follows: TGTGCCAGCAGTGAAGGGGCAGGGGGCTCCTACGAGCAGTACTTC. This sequence joins TRBV2 and TRBJ2-7; 7 bases align to TRBD1. This CDR3 comprises 15 residues. Germline V lookup: CDR1 SNHLY, CDR2 FYNNEI. Trimming cost V 1 base and J 0 bases; bases outside gene matches: 3.

V is TRBV3-1 and J is TRBJ2-7; D gene ambiguous. V was shortened by 4 bases and J by 0 bases, with 7 bases between the two germline ends. This CDR3 comprises 13 residues. Germline V lookup: CDR1 LGHDT, CDR2 YNNKEL (reference sequence). This chain's CDR3 is CASSPGYSYEQYF. The DNA of the CDR3 is TGTGCCAGCAGCCCCGGCTACTCCTACGAGCAGTACTTC.

The gene calls are TRBV3-1 and TRBJ2-5, with 8 nucleotides matching TRBD2. The CDR3 covers 18 residues. Germline CDR1 reads LGHDT; CDR2 reads YNNKEL (reference sequence). V lost 4 bases to trimming and J lost 1 base; unmatched junction nucleotides: 14. The CDR3 sequence is CASSPLGAGEEFQETQYF. CDR3 sequence (DNA): TGTGCCAGCAGCCCGCTGGGAGCGGGGGAGGAGTTCCAAGAGACCCAGTACTTC.

The rearrangement links TRBV6-2 or TRBV6-3 to TRBJ1-1, with no clear D. Trimming removed 7 bases from V and 2 bases from J, with 11 bases in between. CDR3 length: 13 amino acids. Germline V gives CDR1 MNHEY, CDR2 SVGEGT. CDR3 bases: TGTGCCAGCATGGAACCGCCAAACACTGAAGCTTTCTTT. Residues: CASMEPPNTEAFF.

The rearrangement links TRBV7-9 to TRBJ2-1, with D maybe TRBD1 (6 bases). CDR3 length: 12 amino acids. CDR1 is SEHNR, CDR2 FQNEAQ, per germline (reference sequence). The ends were cut back, 8 bases at V and 4 bases at J, with 9 bases in the middle. The CDR3 sequence is CASRDIYNEQFF. The DNA for the CDR3 is TGTGCCAGCCGGGACATTTACAATGAGCAGTTCTTC. The full variable domain, completed using reference TRBV7-9 and TRBJ2-1, is DTGVSQNPRHKITKRGQNVTFRCDPISEHNRLYWYRQTLGQGPEFLTYFQNEAQLEKSRLLSDRFSAERPKGSFSTLEIQRTEQGDSAMYLCASRDIYNEQFFGPGTRLTVL.

As to this clonotype: An end of the junction differs from the germline gene, which may be a read error. The chain links TRBV4-1 to TRBJ2-2, with D perhaps matching TRBD2 (5 bases). Germline V lookup: CDR1 MGHRA, CDR2 YSYEKL. The CDR3 sequence is 14 residues long. The CDR3 DNA is TGTGCTAGCTCCCAAGGAGCTAACACCGGGGAGCTGTTTTTT. Amino acids: CASSQGANTGELFF.

This clonotype was seen once. V usage is TRBV5-1 and J usage is TRBJ2-1; no clear D gene. Looked up from germline, CDR1 is SGHRS and CDR2 is YFSETQ. The CDR3 consists of 14 residues. V lost 0 bases and J 5 bases, leaving 9 bases between the germline ends. CDR3 in amino acids: CASSLVGRHNEQFF. In DNA form, the CDR3 reads TGCGCCAGCAGCTTGGTCGGGCGGCACAATGAGCAGTTCTTC.

The rearrangement joins TRBV5-4 to TRBJ2-5; no reliable D call. This CDR3 has 13 residues. Germline V gene lookup returns CDR1 SGHNT and CDR2 YYREEE (reference sequence). Deletions cut 0 bases from V and 7 bases from J, with 10 bases between. CDR3 DNA: TGTGCCAGCAGCTTGGAACTACCCGGGACCCAGTACTTC. Protein: CASSLELPGTQYF.

This clonotype was observed a single time. The rearrangement joins TRBV3-1 to TRBJ2-3; 9 bases are shared with TRBD2. J gave up 4 bases and V 6 bases, and 8 bases lay outside the gene matches. CDR1 and CDR2 from the germline V gene are LGHDT and YNNKEL (reference sequence). The CDR3 spans 15 residues. Here the CDR3 reads CASSVLAGAADTQYF. The CDR3 nucleotides are TGTGCCAGCAGTGTACTAGCGGGCGCGGCAGATACGCAGTATTTT.

This clonotype came up once. V gene TRBV20-1 combines with J gene TRBJ2-1, with a weak D call TRBD1 (5 bases). The germline V gene has CDR1 DFQATT and CDR2 SNEGSKA (reference sequence). V lost 7 bases and J 0 bases, leaving 7 bases between the germline ends. The length of the CDR3 is 12 residues. The CDR3 DNA reads TGCAGTGGTCAGGGCTCCTACAATGAGCAGTTCTTC. This sequence encodes CSGQGSYNEQFF.

The chain employs TRBV20-1 and TRBJ2-3; D may be TRBD2 (6 bases). V gave up 0 bases and J gave up 3 bases, with 7 bases separating them. In germline, CDR1 is DFQATT, CDR2 SNEGSKA (reference sequence). The CDR3 has 13 amino acids. The CDR3 protein is CSARDRETDTQYF. The CDR3 DNA follows: TGCAGTGCTAGAGATCGGGAGACAGATACGCAGTATTTT.

CDR3 DNA sequence: TGTGCCAGCAGCGACAGGGGGCAATTGGATGAGCAGTTCTTC. It yields the protein CASSDRGQLDEQFF. The chain uses TRBV13 and TRBJ2-1; 10 bases align to TRBD1. CDR1 and CDR2 from the germline V gene are PRHDT and FYEKMQ (reference sequence). Unmatched junction bases numbered 6, after V lost 5 bases and J lost 8 bases. This CDR3 spans 14 amino acids.

The genes are TRBV9 and TRBJ2-1; D unclear. The CDR3 runs to 13 residues. V lost 0 bases to trimming and J lost 9 bases, with 10 bases between them. From germline, CDR1 is SGDLS and CDR2 YYNGEE. Here the CDR3 DNA reads TGTGCCAGCAGCGTAGGGCACGGCCCTGAGCAGTTCTTC. Amino acid sequence: CASSVGHGPEQFF.

The chain links TRBV29-1 to TRBJ1-5; 8 nucleotides match TRBD1. The CDR3 has 13 residues. Unmatched junction bases numbered 8, after V lost 6 bases and J lost 7 bases. In germline, CDR1 is SQVTM, CDR2 ANQGSEA. The CDR3 loop is CSVRQGLGQPQHF. The DNA of the CDR3 is TGCAGCGTAAGACAGGGGCTCGGGCAGCCCCAGCATTTT.

The rearrangement links TRBV30 to TRBJ2-3, with TRBD1 identical over 11 bases. Germline loops: CDR1 GTSNPN, CDR2 SVGIG (reference sequence). The CDR3 consists of 17 residues. The V gene end was trimmed by 0 bases and the J gene end by 8 bases; junction bases not matched to a gene: 13. The DNA for the CDR3 is TGTGCCTGGAGTGTACACGGGGACAGGGGGAAAGGGGGTACGCAGTATTTT. This translates into CAWSVHGDRGKGGTQYF.